These T cell receptor beta chains were read from a single sample in a study of Ad26.COV2.S vaccination and SARS-CoV-2 variants. TCRdb's table, derived via immunoSEQ multiplex PCR, lists solely in-frame clones and lacks some. The sample has around 300,000 clones, approximately 86% seen once; the top ten hold about 10%. The sample was peripheral blood, taken in a trial of Ad26.COV2.S vaccine versus placebo. These receptor sequences come from a person between 18 and 60 years old who received the Ad26.COV2.S COVID-19 vaccine or a placebo. Both conserved end residues are part of each CDR3. A D gene is named only where the DNA matches it firmly. Clone size is stated in some rows and not others, as once, few, many or a class when expanded.

clone_size,d_call,cdr3_length,j_call,v_call,cdr3_nt,cdr3_aa
NA,NA,15,TRBJ2-2,TRBV5-4,TGTGCCAGCAGCTTGGTATCAGGGGACACCGGGGAGCTGTTTTTT,CASSLVSGDTGELFF
many,TRBD1,18,TRBJ1-1,TRBV28,TGTGCCAGCAGCATGATCCGACAGGGGGTGGTAAGAGACACTGAAGCTTTCTTT,CASSMIRQGVVRDTEAFF
once,NA,11,TRBJ2-5,TRBV5-4,TGTGCCAGCAGAATAGGAGAGACCCAGTACTTC,CASRIGETQYF
NA,TRBD1,17,TRBJ2-1,TRBV28,TGTGCCAGCAGTTCCGGACAGGGGGCCGGCGGCTACAATGAGCAGTTCTTC,CASSSGQGAGGYNEQFF
NA,TRBD1,17,TRBJ2-5,TRBV3-1/TRBV3-2,TGTGCCAGCAGCCAAGATGTCAGGACAGGGAAACAAGAGACCCAGTACTTC,CASSQDVRTGKQETQYF
NA,TRBD1,14,TRBJ1-5,TRBV28,TGTGCCAGCAGTTTTTCCAGGGGGTTACAGCCCCAGCATTTT,CASSFSRGLQPQHF
NA,NA,14,TRBJ1-6,TRBV9,TGTGCCAGCAGCGTAGAGTCGGTTTCTTCACCCCTCCACTTT,CASSVESVSSPLHF
NA,TRBD2,15,TRBJ2-3,TRBV5-1,TGCGCCAGCAGCGAGGGGACTAGCGGCACAGATACGCAGTATTTT,CASSEGTSGTDTQYF
NA,TRBD1,14,TRBJ2-5,TRBV28,TGTGCCAGCACAGGTACAGGGGGTAGTGAGACCCAGTACTTC,CASTGTGGSETQYF
NA,TRBD1,15,TRBJ1-2,TRBV28,TGTGCCAGCACGATAACTCTGACAGGGAACTATGGCTACACCTTC,CASTITLTGNYGYTF
NA,NA,16,TRBJ2-1,TRBV18,TGTGCCAGCTCACCATTCGCGGGGAGCTCCTACAATGAGCAGTTCTTC,CASSPFAGSSYNEQFF
NA,TRBD1,15,TRBJ2-1,TRBV7-2,TGTGCCAGCAGCTTACCGGACAGGGCGATCCATGAGCAGTTCTTC,CASSLPDRAIHEQFF
NA,NA,17,TRBJ2-5,TRBV14,TGTGCCAGCAGCCAAGGGACAGCTCCCCCCCGGCAAGAGACCCAGTACTTC,CASSQGTAPPRQETQYF
few,TRBD2,14,TRBJ2-7,TRBV6-2/TRBV6-3,TGTGCCAGCAGTTACATTCCTAGCGGTGTCGAGCAGTACTTC,CASSYIPSGVEQYF
once,NA,16,TRBJ2-2,TRBV4-3,TGCGCCAGCGGCGACGCTCTCACGGGGCACACCGGGGAGCTGTTTTTT,CASGDALTGHTGELFF
NA,TRBD1,16,TRBJ2-3,TRBV10-1,TGCGCCAGCAGTGAGCCAGGACAGGGAAGCACAGATACGCAGTATTTT,CASSEPGQGSTDTQYF
NA,NA,11,TRBJ1-1,TRBV3-1/TRBV3-2,TGTGCCAGCAGCCGACAGGCCGAAGCTTTCTTT,CASSRQAEAFF